The next 27 T cell receptor beta chains were all read from a single sample in a study of T cells in Graves' hyperthyroidism and ophthalmopathy. Authors of the study amplified TCR beta CDR3 regions from RNA transcripts. HTBI primers drove first-round RT-PCR of the TCR CDR3. TCRdb analysed the multiplex PCR reads with MiXCR anew, one entry per CDR3 protein. This sample has 530,000 or so distinct CDR3 sequences; around 46% occur once, and the top ten carry approximately 8.4%. Sequencing was carried out using peripheral blood or thyroid tissue (not recorded which). These receptors were collected from a woman aged 18-35 years with Graves' hyperthyroidism.

Worth noting for this clonotype: Since a much larger clone is just one base distant, this may be a read error. The CDR3 here is CANSGETAYYEQYF. The CDR3, as DNA: TGTGCCAACAGTGGAGAGACAGCCTACTACGAGCAGTACTTC. The chain is built from TRBV6-1 and TRBJ2-7, with a tentative D call TRBD1 (5 bases). The CDR3 is made up of 14 amino acids. In germline, CDR1 is MNHNS, CDR2 SASEGT.

This clonotype occurred many times. V gene TRBV7-2 combines with J gene TRBJ2-6, with 7 positions matching TRBD1. The V and J ends lost 2 bases and 0 bases, in that order; junction bases with no gene match: 4. The CDR3 extends over 17 amino acids. The germline V gene encodes CDR1 SGHTA and CDR2 FQGNSA. CDR3 amino acids: CASSLRDSSSGANVLTF. CDR3 nucleotides: TGTGCCAGCAGCTTAAGGGACAGCTCCTCTGGGGCCAACGTCCTGACTTTC.

This clonotype was counted ten times or more. The J gene is TRBJ2-7, the V gene TRBV6-1; TRBD2 matches at 8 bases. CDR3 length: 15 residues. After removal of 2 bases from V and 0 bases from J, the junction contained 3 bases not matched to a gene. Germline values: CDR1 MNHNS, CDR2 SASEGT. As DNA, the CDR3 is TGTGCCAGCAGTGAAATAGCGGGACGCTCCTACGAGCAGTACTTC. It encodes CASSEIAGRSYEQYF.

The rearrangement links TRBV9 to TRBJ1-6; D may be TRBD1 (5 bases). V was cut by 0 bases and J by 14 bases, with 9 bases left in between. There are 12 residues in the CDR3. In germline, CDR1 is SGDLS, CDR2 YYNGEE. In nucleotides, the CDR3 is TGTGCCAGCAGCGTAGAACGGGGGGCCCTCCACTTT. Translating gives CASSVERGALHF.

The rearrangement joins TRBV9 to TRBJ2-6, with 8 bases identical to TRBD1. This CDR3 contains 16 residues. After removal of 8 bases from V and 2 bases from J, the junction contained 9 bases not matched to a gene. Germline CDR1 SGDLS, CDR2 YYNGEE. The CDR3 DNA follows: TGTGCCAGTAGAGGGACAGGTCTCCCTGGGGCCAACGTCCTGACTTTC. It encodes CASRGTGLPGANVLTF.

This clonotype has a count of ten or more. V and J are TRBV19 and TRBJ2-2, with 7 bases matching TRBD2. This CDR3 is 17 amino acids long. The V gene end was trimmed by 4 bases and the J gene end by 4 bases; junction bases not matched to a gene: 12. Germline V gene data show CDR1 as LNHDA and CDR2 as SQIVND (reference sequence). The DNA of the CDR3 is TGTGCCAGTAGTACCCCCGGTCTAGCGGAGAGCACCGGGGAGCTGTTTTTT. Amino acids: CASSTPGLAESTGELFF.

On this clonotype: A much larger clonotype is one base distant, so this may be a read error. The chain joins TRBV5-1 to TRBJ1-1; D is unresolved. CDR3 size: 14 residues. V was clipped by 1 base and J by 3 bases, with 10 bases between them. Germline values: CDR1 SGHRS, CDR2 YFSETQ. The CDR3 here is CASSLSNGDTEAFF. Written as DNA, the CDR3 is TGCGCCAGCAGCTTGAGTAACGGGGACACTGAAGCTTTCTTT. Together with reference TRBV5-1 and TRBJ1-1, the CDR3 gives the full variable domain: KAGVTQTPRYLIKTRGQQVTLSCSPISGHRSVSWYQQTPGQGLQFLFEYFSETQRNKGNFPGRFSGRQFSNSRSEMNVSTLELGDSALYLCASSLSNGDTEAFFGQGTRLTVV.

The genes are TRBV7-2 and TRBJ2-7, with D unresolved. The CDR3 consists of 13 residues. Germline CDR1 is SGHTA and CDR2 is FQGNSA. V dropped 1 base and J dropped 6 bases, with 10 bases sitting between them. CDR3 nucleotides: TGTGCCAGCAGCTTAGACTCTTCAGGCGAGCAGTACTTC. Translated: CASSLDSSGEQYF.

The chain has TRBV7-9 and TRBJ1-2, with a possible D match to TRBD1 (6 bases). Germline lookup yields CDR1 SEHNR and CDR2 FQNEAQ (reference sequence). Trimming took off 5 bases at V and 1 base at J, with 14 bases between the two ends. CDR3 length equals 15 residues. The chain's CDR3 is CASSEEPGHNYGYTF. In DNA form, the CDR3 reads TGTGCCAGCAGCGAGGAGCCGGGACATAACTATGGCTACACCTTC.

This clonotype showed up just once. V and J are TRBV29-1 and TRBJ1-2, with D uncertain. Germline-derived CDR1 and CDR2 are SQVTM and ANQGSEA. The CDR3 loop spans 13 amino acids. V gave up 7 bases and J gave up 4 bases, with 16 bases separating them. In DNA, the CDR3 is TGCAGCGCCATGGGGTCGGGGATCTATGGCTACACCTTC. As protein: CSAMGSGIYGYTF.

The gene calls are TRBV6-5 and TRBJ1-4; 8 positions agree with TRBD1. Germline CDR1 MNHEY, CDR2 SVGAGI. The CDR3 totals 16 residues. The trim removed 0 bases at V and 11 bases at J, leaving 11 bases unmatched. The CDR3 sequence is CASSYSTPDREEKLFF. The CDR3 coding sequence is TGTGCCAGCAGTTACTCGACCCCGGACAGGGAGGAGAAACTGTTTTTT.

The chain is built from TRBV14 and TRBJ1-3; D is uncertain. The V gene lost 8 bases and the J gene lost 0 bases, with 23 bases spanning the gap. CDR3 length: 18 amino acids. Germline CDR1 is SGHDN and CDR2 is FVKESK. DNA of the CDR3: TGTGCCAGCTCACCTTTCGGAGGCAGCACTTCCTCTGGAAACACCATATATTTT. It encodes CASSPFGGSTSSGNTIYF.

This clonotype has a count of ten or more. The CDR3 coding sequence is TGTGCCAGCAGCCAACCCGCGGGCTGGGGGGAAAAACTGTTTTTT. This sequence encodes CASSQPAGWGEKLFF. This rearrangement joins TRBV7-8 to TRBJ1-4, with D perhaps TRBD1 (5 bases). The germline V gene encodes CDR1 SGHVS and CDR2 FQNEAQ. With 5 bases removed from V and 8 bases from J, the gap between germline ends came to 18 bases. CDR3 length: 15 residues.

This clonotype has more than one count but fewer than ten. The gene calls are TRBV9 and TRBJ2-2; 14 nucleotides align to TRBD2. Germline-derived CDR1 and CDR2 are SGDLS and YYNGEE. There are 18 residues in the CDR3. V shed 4 bases and J 6 bases; nucleotides not matched to a gene: 11. Here the CDR3 DNA reads TGTGCCAGCAGCCAAGGAGGACTAGCGGGAGGTCCCGCCGGGGAGCTGTTTTTT. Translated: CASSQGGLAGGPAGELFF.

This clonotype was picked up many times. The rearrangement uses TRBV20-1 and TRBJ1-1; D not resolved. This CDR3 region has 14 residues. V lost 0 bases, J lost 0 bases, and 8 bases lay in between. CDR1 DFQATT and CDR2 SNEGSKA come from the germline V gene (reference sequence). The CDR3 is CSARDGRVNTEAFF. CDR3 DNA sequence: TGCAGTGCTAGAGATGGTAGAGTGAACACTGAAGCTTTCTTT.

This clonotype was seen ten or more times. The rearrangement uses TRBV11-3 and TRBJ2-6; tentatively, D is TRBD1 or TRBD2 (5 bases each). This CDR3 is built from 19 residues. V was pared by 3 bases and J by 2 bases, with 20 bases between. Germline CDR1 SGHNT, CDR2 YENEEA. The CDR3 nucleotides are TGTGCCAGCAGCTTTGAGGGTTACAGGATAGTTACTGGGGCCAACGTCCTGACTTTC. Its protein is CASSFEGYRIVTGANVLTF. Looking up the rest from reference TRBV11-3 and TRBJ2-6 gives the full variable domain: EAGVVQSPRYKIIEKKQPVAFWCNPISGHNTLYWYLQNLGQGPELLIRYENEEAVDDSQLPKDRFSAERLKGVDSTLKIQPAELGDSAVYLCASSFEGYRIVTGANVLTFGAGSRLTVL.

V gene TRBV29-1 combines with J gene TRBJ1-2; no definite D call. This CDR3 spans 11 amino acids. The germline CDR1 and CDR2 sequences are SQVTM and ANQGSEA. Between the trimmed V and J ends, which lost 2 bases and 6 bases, there was a span of 7 bases. The CDR3 nucleotides are TGCAGCGTTGAAAGGGCGGATGGCTACACCTTC. Encoded protein: CSVERADGYTF. Using reference TRBV29-1 and TRBJ1-2 for the parts outside the CDR3, the full variable domain is SAVISQKPSRDICQRGTSLTIQCQVDSQVTMMFWYRQQPGQSLTLIATANQGSEATYESGFVIDKFPISRPNLTFSTLTVSNMSPEDSSIYLCSVERADGYTFGSGTRLTVV.

This clonotype was observed at least ten times. The chain links TRBV6-1 to TRBJ2-5; TRBD2 aligns across 8 bases. The CDR3 covers 12 residues. The V and J ends lost 8 bases and 4 bases, in that order; junction bases with no gene match: 3. Germline-derived CDR1 and CDR2 are MNHNS and SASEGT. CDR3 amino acids: CASETSAETQYF. The DNA of the CDR3 is TGTGCCAGCGAGACTAGCGCAGAGACCCAGTACTTC.

The V and J genes are TRBV15 and TRBJ1-2; D may be TRBD1 (5 bases). The CDR3 sequence is 14 residues long. Germline lookup yields CDR1 LNHNV and CDR2 YYDKDF (reference sequence). With 1 base removed from V and 8 bases from J, the gap between germline ends came to 14 bases. The DNA for the CDR3 is TGTGCCACCAGCAGAGTTGAGGGGCTCAGAGGCTACACCTTC. This gives the protein CATSRVEGLRGYTF. Full variable domain (rest looked up from reference TRBV15 and TRBJ1-2): DAMVIQNPRYQVTQFGKPVTLSCSQTLNHNVMYWYQQKSSQAPKLLFHYYDKDFNNEADTPDNFQSRRPNTSFCFLDIRSPGLGDTAMYLCATSRVEGLRGYTFGSGTRLTVV.

This clonotype came up a few times. The V call is TRBV6-6, the J call TRBJ2-2; D is possibly TRBD1 (5 bases). The CDR3 runs to 14 residues. Germline V CDR1 and CDR2: MNHNY, SVGAGI (reference sequence). V lost 8 bases and J lost 3, with 13 bases in between. CDR3: CASSKQADTGELFF. The CDR3, as DNA: TGTGCCAGCTCGAAACAGGCCGACACCGGGGAGCTGTTTTTT.

A word on this clonotype: The junction and the germline gene differ at one end; a read error may be behind it. V usage is TRBV7-9 and J usage is TRBJ1-2; no clear D gene. Germline CDR1 is SEHNR and CDR2 is FQNEAQ (reference sequence). This CDR3 is built from 18 residues. CDR3 nucleotide sequence: TGCGCCAGCAGCCTCAATTCCGGGGAGCCGCCAGCTAACTATGGCTACACCTTC. Protein sequence: CASSLNSGEPPANYGYTF.

This clonotype occurred a few times. The chain couples TRBV20-1 to TRBJ2-7; 8 positions match TRBD1. CDR3 length: 14 residues. V shed 2 bases and J 7 bases; nucleotides not matched to a gene: 10. Germline V gives CDR1 DFQATT, CDR2 SNEGSKA (reference sequence). CDR3 amino acids: CSARTGQGVDEQYF. As DNA, the CDR3 is TGCAGTGCTAGAACCGGACAGGGAGTGGATGAGCAGTACTTC.

The chain couples TRBV7-2 to TRBJ2-1, with D possibly TRBD2 on 5 matching bases. Germline lookup yields CDR1 SGHTA and CDR2 FQGNSA. The CDR3 runs to 14 residues. Trimming cost V 1 base and J 8 bases, with 12 bases left between them. CDR3 region: CASSLVTRSDEQFF. The DNA of the CDR3 is TGTGCCAGCAGCTTAGTAACTAGAAGCGATGAGCAGTTCTTC.

The rearrangement links TRBV29-1 to TRBJ2-7; D may be TRBD1 or TRBD2 (5 bases each). Germline V gene sequence: CDR1 SQVTM, CDR2 ANQGSEA. The CDR3 loop spans 14 amino acids. The germline V and J ends were trimmed by 8 bases and 0 bases, with 17 bases remaining between them. This CDR3 is CSSRGRTSSYEQYF. CDR3 coding DNA: TGCAGCTCGAGGGGACGGACGAGCTCCTACGAGCAGTACTTC.

V is TRBV10-2 and J is TRBJ2-7, with 14 bases that match TRBD2. The germline gives CDR1 WSHSY, CDR2 SAAADI. This CDR3 spans 17 amino acids. The V and J ends lost 3 bases and 5 bases, in that order; junction bases with no gene match: 9. CDR3: CASSDRSGTSGRDEQYF. CDR3 bases: TGCGCCAGCAGTGACAGGTCTGGGACTAGCGGGAGAGACGAGCAGTACTTC.

This clonotype was observed once. With a much larger clone just one base away, this may be a read error. The CDR3 loop is CASSLADLTSYEQYF. As DNA, the CDR3 is TGTGCCAGCAGCTTAGCTGATCTTACATCCTACGAGCAGTACTTC. The chain uses TRBV7-2 and TRBJ2-7; D uncertain. This CDR3 region has 15 residues. The V end lost 0 bases, the J end lost 1 base, and 10 bases lay between the germline ends. Germline-derived CDR1 and CDR2 are SGHTA and FQGNSA.

Note on this clonotype: A much larger clonotype is one base distant, so this may be a read error. This chain uses TRBV20-1 with TRBJ2-7; TRBD2 might be the D (6 bases). CDR3 length: 13 amino acids. In germline, CDR1 is DFQATT, CDR2 SNEGSKA (reference sequence). V lost 4 bases and J 3 bases, leaving 13 bases between the germline ends. CDR3 sequence reads: CSATVRENYEQYF. CDR3 in DNA: TGCAGTGCTACGGTACGGGAGAACTACGAGCAGTACTTC.